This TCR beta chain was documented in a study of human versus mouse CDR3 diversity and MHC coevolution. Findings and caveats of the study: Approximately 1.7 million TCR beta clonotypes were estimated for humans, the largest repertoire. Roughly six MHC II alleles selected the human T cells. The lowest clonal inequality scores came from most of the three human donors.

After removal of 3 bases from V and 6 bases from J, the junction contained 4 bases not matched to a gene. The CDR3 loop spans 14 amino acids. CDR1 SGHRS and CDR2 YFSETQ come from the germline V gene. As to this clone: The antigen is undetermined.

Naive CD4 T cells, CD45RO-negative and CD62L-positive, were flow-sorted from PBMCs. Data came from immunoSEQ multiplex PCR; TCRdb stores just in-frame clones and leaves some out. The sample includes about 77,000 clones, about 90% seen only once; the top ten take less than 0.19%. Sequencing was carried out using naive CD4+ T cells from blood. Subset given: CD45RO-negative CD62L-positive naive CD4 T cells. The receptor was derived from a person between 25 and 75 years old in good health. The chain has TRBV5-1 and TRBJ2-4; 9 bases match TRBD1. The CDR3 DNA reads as TGCGCCAGCAGCTCGGGACAGGGTTTAAACATTCAGTACTTC. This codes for CASSSGQGLNIQYF.